The 4 T cell receptor beta chains given below trace back to one sample, sequenced in a study of control samples from healthy donors and cancer patients. The table came from immunoSEQ multiplex PCR; TCRdb's copy has only in-frame clones and leaves some out. The data contain over 110,000 clones, 92% of them seen just once; the ten biggest clones take up around 11%. The source material was blood. These receptors were taken from a man aged 30 to 39 in good health.

This sequence joins TRBV28 and TRBJ2-7, with a possible D match to TRBD2 (6 bases). Trimming stripped 6 bases from V and 0 bases from J, with 9 bases between. Germline loops: CDR1 MDHEN, CDR2 SYDVKM. The CDR3 sequence is 13 residues long. The chain's CDR3 is CASRRDVSYEQYF. The CDR3 nucleotides read TGTGCCAGCAGGCGGGACGTCTCCTACGAGCAGTACTTC.

The rearrangement joins TRBV7-9 to TRBJ2-3, with 7 bases matching TRBD2. The CDR3 consists of 14 residues. Germline CDR1 is SEHNR and CDR2 is FQNEAQ (reference sequence). V lost 1 base to trimming and J lost 3 bases; unmatched junction nucleotides: 1. CDR3 loop: CASSLGGRTDTQYF. CDR3 bases: TGTGCCAGCAGCTTAGGCGGGAGAACAGATACGCAGTATTTT.

The V and J genes are TRBV28 and TRBJ2-7, with TRBD2 matching over 15 bases. Trimming at V came to 6 bases and at J to 6 bases, leaving 9 bases not matched to a gene. Germline values: CDR1 MDHEN, CDR2 SYDVKM. The CDR3 spans 16 residues. The CDR3 DNA reads TGTGCCAGCAGCCGGACTAGCGGGAGGGCCTCGGGCGAGCAGTACTTC. Translated: CASSRTSGRASGEQYF.

CDR3: CASSQTGGGTQYF. CDR3 bases: TGCGCCAGCAGCCAAACGGGCGGGGGGACCCAGTACTTC. The chain couples TRBV4-3 to TRBJ2-5, with TRBD2 matching 7 bases. CDR3 size: 13 residues. Per germline, CDR1 LGHNA and CDR2 YSLEER. V was pared by 2 bases and J by 7 bases, with 4 bases of the junction left unmatched.